Presented here are 19 T cell receptor beta chains from one specimen sequenced in a study of blood T cell repertoires in COVID-19. Method: immunoSEQ multiplex PCR; TCRdb's copy keeps in-frame clones and lacks some. This repertoire shows 35,000 or so clones, 90% found once; its top ten account for roughly 36%. Material: peripheral blood. Receptor source: a man aged 55 to 70 with active or convalescent COVID-19.

The V gene is TRBV7-2, the J gene TRBJ2-7, with no clear D. From germline, CDR1 is SGHTA and CDR2 FQGNSA. Trimming left V 5 bases short and J 7 bases short, with 9 bases between. This CDR3 is 11 amino acids long. The CDR3, as DNA: TGTGCCAGCAGCCGTTCTCTGGAGCAGTACTTC. This encodes CASSRSLEQYF.

This chain uses TRBV15 with TRBJ2-3; D not resolved. This CDR3 contains 18 residues. Germline CDR1 reads LNHNV; CDR2 reads YYDKDF (reference sequence). The ends were cut back, 2 bases at V and 1 base at J, with 19 bases in the middle. The CDR3 nucleotides read TGTGCCACCAGCAGACCCCCCGAACCGACTCGACGCACAGATACGCAGTATTTT. It encodes CATSRPPEPTRRTDTQYF.

The chain combines TRBV29-1 with TRBJ1-1; maybe TRBD1 (6 bases). Deletions cut 5 bases from V and 4 bases from J, with 14 bases between. The germline V gene encodes CDR1 SQVTM and CDR2 ANQGSEA. The CDR3 is 13 amino acids. The CDR3 sequence is CSVQNRVLTEAFF. CDR3 nucleotide sequence: TGCAGCGTTCAGAACAGGGTTCTCACTGAAGCTTTCTTT.

The chain uses TRBV5-1 and TRBJ1-1; no reliable D call. This CDR3 has 17 amino acids. Germline values: CDR1 SGHRS, CDR2 YFSETQ. V lost 0 bases and J lost 6, with 21 bases in between. The CDR3 loop reads CASSLGAGEGSRAEAFF. The CDR3 bases are TGCGCCAGCAGCTTGGGGGCCGGGGAGGGATCCCGCGCTGAAGCTTTCTTT.

This clone has a single count. The chain combines TRBV7-3 with TRBJ2-1; 7 bases are shared with TRBD2. This CDR3 is built from 15 residues. CDR1 SGHTA and CDR2 FQGTGA come from the germline V gene. V was clipped by 5 bases and J by 4 bases; unmatched bases: 8. The CDR3 protein is CASSPTGGSYNEQFF. The CDR3 nucleotides read TGTGCCAGCAGCCCAACTGGCGGGAGTTACAATGAGCAGTTCTTC.

The genes are TRBV19 and TRBJ2-2, with TRBD1 matching 9 bases. With 8 bases clipped from V and 2 bases from J, the junction kept 6 bases outside the gene matches. The CDR3 is 15 residues long. Germline CDR1 reads LNHDA; CDR2 reads SQIVND (reference sequence). The CDR3 DNA reads TGTGCCAGTTACCCGACAGGGGGAAACACCGGGGAGCTGTTTTTT. Its protein is CASYPTGGNTGELFF.

The CDR3 DNA is TGTGCCAGCAGTTTAGGGACAGGGGCGAACGGCTACACCTTC. Translating gives CASSLGTGANGYTF. This chain joins TRBV28 and TRBJ1-2, with 10 bases identical to TRBD1. The CDR3 runs 14 residues. The V gene end was trimmed by 2 bases and the J gene end by 8 bases; junction bases not matched to a gene: 5. The V gene's germline CDR1 is MDHEN and CDR2 SYDVKM.

The chain combines TRBV12-3 or TRBV12-4 with TRBJ1-1; no clear D gene. The CDR3 runs to 13 residues. The V end lost 7 bases, the J end lost 0 bases, and 9 bases lay between the germline ends. The DNA for the CDR3 is TGTGCCAGCACCCGACAAGTGAACACTGAAGCTTTCTTT. Translating gives CASTRQVNTEAFF.

This rearrangement joins TRBV5-5 to TRBJ2-1; 10 bases are a match to TRBD2. Unmatched junction bases numbered 5, after V lost 4 bases and J lost 4 bases. The CDR3 has 15 amino acids. In germline, CDR1 is SGHKS, CDR2 YYEKEE (reference sequence). As DNA, the CDR3 is TGTGCCAGCAGCCCCAGCGGGGGGGGGTACAATGAGCAGTTCTTC. Translation: CASSPSGGGYNEQFF.

The rearrangement joins TRBV7-9 to TRBJ1-1; D not certain. This CDR3 has 14 residues. V was clipped by 1 base and J by 3 bases, with 9 bases between them. Per the germline V gene, CDR1 is SEHNR and CDR2 is FQNEAQ (reference sequence). The CDR3 reads CASSLGRPDTEAFF. The DNA for the CDR3 is TGTGCCAGCAGCTTAGGGAGGCCAGACACTGAAGCTTTCTTT.

V usage is TRBV5-1 and J usage is TRBJ2-3; TRBD2 agrees at 7 bases. The CDR3 has 16 amino acids. Germline V gene lookup returns CDR1 SGHRS and CDR2 YFSETQ. J gave up 1 base and V 0 bases, and 5 bases lay outside the gene matches. Written as DNA, the CDR3 is TGCGCCAGCAGCTTGGCACTGGCGGGGGGCACAGATACGCAGTATTTT. It yields the protein CASSLALAGGTDTQYF.

This chain uses TRBV19 with TRBJ2-2; TRBD2 matches at 13 bases. The germline gives CDR1 LNHDA, CDR2 SQIVND (reference sequence). The CDR3 totals 14 residues. V was pared by 10 bases and J by 5 bases, with 4 bases of the junction left unmatched. The DNA of the CDR3 is TGTGCCACAGGGGGACTAGCGGGGACCGGGGAGCTGTTTTTT. Protein: CATGGLAGTGELFF. The whole variable domain, remainder taken from reference TRBV19 and TRBJ2-2, is DGGITQSPKYLFRKEGQNVTLSCEQNLNHDAMYWYRQDPGQGLRLIYYSQIVNDFQKGDIAEGYSVSREKKESFPLTVTSAQKNPTAFYLCATGGLAGTGELFFGEGSRLTVL.

The V and J genes are TRBV5-4 and TRBJ2-5; 8 positions match TRBD2. V lost 3 bases, J lost 4 bases, and 8 bases stayed unmatched. The germline CDR1 and CDR2 sequences are SGHNT and YYREEE (reference sequence). CDR3 length equals 15 residues. The CDR3 protein is CASSSGGVRRETQYF. The CDR3 nucleotides are TGTGCCAGCAGCTCGGGGGGGGTCCGGAGAGAGACCCAGTACTTC.

The chain's CDR3 is CASSPDRGNQPQHF. The CDR3 DNA sequence: TGCGCCAGCAGCCCCGACAGGGGGAATCAGCCCCAGCATTTT. The chain links TRBV5-1 to TRBJ1-5; TRBD1 aligns across 9 bases. J gave up 4 bases and V 4 bases, and 3 bases lay outside the gene matches. This CDR3 is 14 amino acids long. From germline, CDR1 is SGHRS and CDR2 YFSETQ.

This chain joins TRBV5-1 and TRBJ1-2, with TRBD1 identical over 10 bases. Germline loops: CDR1 SGHRS, CDR2 YFSETQ. The J segment lost 11 bases and the V segment lost 4 bases, leaving 8 bases of the junction unmatched. This CDR3 region has 13 residues. This chain's CDR3 is CASSPGQGPPYTF. CDR3 nucleotides: TGCGCCAGCAGCCCGGGACAGGGGCCGCCGTACACCTTC.

The gene calls are TRBV7-3 and TRBJ1-1; D is unclear. The CDR3 is 14 residues long. Germline V CDR1 and CDR2: SGHTA, FQGTGA. Trimming left V 2 bases short and J 2 bases short, with 9 bases between. The CDR3 DNA sequence: TGTGCCAGCAGCTTAGCGGCCAGCAACACTGAAGCTTTCTTT. Its protein product is CASSLAASNTEAFF.

The chain is built from TRBV19 and TRBJ2-7; D is perhaps TRBD2 (5 bases). V was trimmed by 3 bases and J by 3 bases, leaving 9 bases between them. The germline gives CDR1 LNHDA, CDR2 SQIVND (reference sequence). The CDR3 is 13 residues long. The CDR3, as DNA: TGTGCCAGTAGTATTTTCGAGGGCTACGAGCAGTACTTC. Translating gives CASSIFEGYEQYF. Full variable domain (remainder filled in from reference TRBV19 and TRBJ2-7): DGGITQSPKYLFRKEGQNVTLSCEQNLNHDAMYWYRQDPGQGLRLIYYSQIVNDFQKGDIAEGYSVSREKKESFPLTVTSAQKNPTAFYLCASSIFEGYEQYFGPGTRLTVT.

The CDR3 here is CASSEGQGVTEAFF. The CDR3 DNA is TGTGCCAGCAGCGAAGGACAGGGAGTTACTGAAGCTTTCTTT. This rearrangement joins TRBV3-1 (or the pseudogene TRBV3-2) to TRBJ1-1, with 8 bases fitting TRBD1. With V trimmed by 5 bases and J by 5 bases, 7 bases remained unmatched. The CDR3 has 14 amino acids. CDR1 LGHDT and CDR2 YNNKEL come from the germline V gene (reference sequence).

Comment on this clone: The DNA is left out, because the CDR3 cannot be placed on it with certainty; the CDR3 is given as TCRdb lists it. The V gene is TRBV6-4, the J gene TRBJ2-3; the table's D call, TRBD2, was not checked against the DNA. The CDR3 totals 15 residues, both ends included. Germline V CDR1 and CDR2: MRHNA, SNTAGT. The CDR3 here is CASSTSGGRTDTQYF.